The 22 T cell receptor beta chains below come from one sample, sequenced in a study of OX40 agonist ivuxolimab in advanced cancers. Clones were sequenced by immunoSEQ multiplex PCR, and TCRdb holds only the in-frame ones, with some missing. The sample records 25,000 or so clones, 77% being singletons. The source was CD4+ or CD8+ T cells sorted from blood, collected in a trial of the OX40 agonist ivuxolimab. Source of these receptors: an adult with an advanced solid tumor such as melanoma, head and neck, liver or kidney cancer.

V is TRBV21-1 and J is TRBJ2-5; the DNA was not compared with TRBD1, the D call given in the table. TRBV21-1 is assigned pseudogene status. CDR3 size: 16 residues. The CDR3, as DNA: TGTGCCAGCAGCAAAGCGCGCAGGGACAGGGAAGAGACCCAGTACTTC. This sequence encodes CASSKARRDREETQYF.

J is TRBJ2-7 and V is TRBV4-3; 8 bases line up with TRBD1. The CDR3 runs 13 residues. Germline V gene lookup returns CDR1 LGHNA and CDR2 YSLEER. J lost 3 bases, V lost 4 bases, and 2 bases had no gene match. The CDR3, as DNA: TGCGCCAGCAGCCGGGACAGGATCTACGAGCAGTACTTC. This codes for CASSRDRIYEQYF.

The rearrangement joins TRBV6-5 to TRBJ2-2; no definite D call. The CDR3 totals 14 residues. Trimming stripped 6 bases from V and 7 bases from J, with 15 bases between. Germline-derived CDR1 and CDR2 are MNHEY and SVGAGI. The CDR3 here is CASRPQPLSGELFF. The CDR3, as DNA: TGTGCCAGCAGACCCCAGCCCCTCAGCGGGGAGCTGTTTTTT.

This chain joins TRBV28 and TRBJ2-3; maybe TRBD2 (6 bases). V dropped 5 bases and J dropped 2 bases, with 14 bases sitting between them. This CDR3 comprises 15 residues. From germline, CDR1 is MDHEN and CDR2 SYDVKM. The CDR3 sequence is CASSKRGRITDTQYF. DNA for the CDR3: TGTGCCAGCAGTAAACGGGGGAGGATCACAGATACGCAGTATTTT.

The rearrangement uses TRBV4-3 and TRBJ1-2, with TRBD1 matching 8 bases. The junction had 15 bases not matched to a gene; V was cut back by 1 base and J by 5 bases. This CDR3 has 18 amino acids. Germline-derived CDR1 and CDR2 are LGHNA and YSLEER. Written as DNA, the CDR3 is TGCGCCAGCAGCCAAGCGAGAACAGGGGGAAAGTTGGGGTATGGCTACACCTTC. Translating gives CASSQARTGGKLGYGYTF.

The V call is TRBV19, the J call TRBJ1-2; D call uncertain. Trimming left V 3 bases short and J 3 bases short, with 8 bases between. Per germline, CDR1 LNHDA and CDR2 SQIVND (reference sequence). The CDR3 consists of 13 residues. The DNA of the CDR3 is TGTGCCAGTAGTATTTACGGTGACTATGGCTACACCTTC. Translating gives CASSIYGDYGYTF. The full variable domain, rest sourced from reference TRBV19 and TRBJ1-2, is DGGITQSPKYLFRKEGQNVTLSCEQNLNHDAMYWYRQDPGQGLRLIYYSQIVNDFQKGDIAEGYSVSREKKESFPLTVTSAQKNPTAFYLCASSIYGDYGYTFGSGTRLTVV.

The gene calls are TRBV6-4 and TRBJ1-1; D uncertain. The germline V and J ends were trimmed by 6 bases and 3 bases, with 11 bases remaining between them. The CDR3 is made up of 13 amino acids. Germline V lookup: CDR1 MRHNA, CDR2 SNTAGT. The CDR3 here is CASSVRMDTEAFF. The CDR3 bases are TGTGCCAGCAGCGTGCGGATGGACACTGAAGCTTTCTTT.

J is TRBJ1-1 and V is TRBV7-9; D remains ambiguous. V shed 5 bases and J shed 3 bases, with 10 bases lying between them. Germline V CDR1 and CDR2: SEHNR, FQNEAQ (reference sequence). The CDR3 length is 13 residues. CDR3 loop: CASSPLRDTEAFF. DNA of the CDR3: TGTGCCAGCAGCCCCCTCAGAGACACTGAAGCTTTCTTT.

This rearrangement joins TRBV9 to TRBJ2-3; TRBD2 matches at 8 bases. After removal of 3 bases from V and 3 bases from J, the junction contained 6 bases not matched to a gene. Germline V gene sequence: CDR1 SGDLS, CDR2 YYNGEE. CDR3 length: 15 residues. The DNA for the CDR3 is TGTGCCAGCAGCGCTGCGGGGGGCCGGACAGATACGCAGTATTTT. Protein product: CASSAAGGRTDTQYF.

This chain links TRBV27 with TRBJ2-3, with D hard to call. In germline, CDR1 is MNHEY, CDR2 SMNVEV (reference sequence). V lost 2 bases and J lost 1, with 10 bases in between. The CDR3 spans 15 residues. The CDR3 coding sequence is TGTGCCAGCAGTTTAGCACGGACGGGCACAGATACGCAGTATTTT. The encoded protein is CASSLARTGTDTQYF.

The chain carries TRBV6-1 and TRBJ1-4; no clear D gene. Trimming took off 0 bases at V and 9 bases at J, with 11 bases between the two ends. This CDR3 has 14 amino acids. CDR1 and CDR2 from the germline V gene are MNHNS and SASEGT. The CDR3 sequence: CASSEASDGKKLFF. The CDR3 region has the DNA TGTGCCAGCAGTGAAGCGTCGGACGGGAAAAAACTGTTTTTT.

This chain joins TRBV5-4 and TRBJ2-3; perhaps TRBD1 as D (6 bases). Trimming took off 2 bases at V and 8 bases at J, with 9 bases between the two ends. The CDR3 runs 12 residues. Per germline, CDR1 SGHNT and CDR2 YYREEE (reference sequence). DNA for the CDR3: TGTGCCAGCAGCTTTCAACAGGGTACGCAGTATTTT. Amino acid sequence: CASSFQQGTQYF.

The chain links TRBV5-5 to TRBJ2-1; 11 bases match TRBD1. After removal of 0 bases from V and 5 bases from J, the junction contained 1 base not matched to a gene. The CDR3 consists of 15 residues. CDR1 is SGHKS and CDR2 is YYEKEE in the germline V gene (reference sequence). Here the CDR3 DNA reads TGTGCCAGCAGCTTGGTGGGACAGGGGGACAATGAGCAGTTCTTC. Amino acid sequence: CASSLVGQGDNEQFF.

This clone turned up a few times. The genes are TRBV30 and TRBJ1-4; TRBD1 might be the D (5 bases). The CDR3 length is 16 residues. CDR1 is GTSNPN, CDR2 SVGIG, per germline (reference sequence). V lost 2 bases, J lost 4 bases, and 17 bases lay in between. In DNA form, the CDR3 reads TGTGCCTGGAGTACAAAGCCCCAGGGTCTTAATGAAAAACTGTTTTTT. It translates to CAWSTKPQGLNEKLFF.

The chain recombines TRBV10-3 with TRBJ2-6, with D perhaps matching TRBD2 (6 bases). Trimming left V 2 bases short and J 2 bases short, with 7 bases between. The CDR3 contains 15 residues. The germline V gene encodes CDR1 ENHRY and CDR2 SYGVKD. The chain's CDR3 is CAISEGGAGANVLTF. The CDR3 nucleotides are TGTGCCATCAGTGAGGGAGGGGCTGGGGCCAACGTCCTGACTTTC.

The J gene is TRBJ1-4, the V gene TRBV28; 11 bases agree with TRBD1. Germline V lookup: CDR1 MDHEN, CDR2 SYDVKM. J gave up 7 bases and V 5 bases, and 6 bases lay outside the gene matches. The CDR3 length is 15 residues. The CDR3 DNA follows: TGTGCCAGCAGTCGCCACGGGACAGGGGGTGAAAAACTGTTTTTT. This translates into CASSRHGTGGEKLFF.

The rearrangement links TRBV6-6 to TRBJ1-2; D call uncertain. Germline V gives CDR1 MNHNY, CDR2 SVGAGI (reference sequence). This CDR3 is 12 amino acids long. Trimming took 0 bases from V and 9 from J, leaving 8 bases between them. The DNA for the CDR3 is TGTGCCAGCAGTTACTCGAGAACTAGCTACACCTTC. Residues: CASSYSRTSYTF.

A few counts support this clone. The V and J genes are TRBV6-1 and TRBJ1-6; TRBD1 matches at 7 bases. Germline V gene lookup returns CDR1 MNHNS and CDR2 SASEGT. Trimming cost V 6 bases and J 9 bases; bases outside gene matches: 8. The CDR3 sequence is 14 residues long. DNA for the CDR3: TGTGCCAGCAGCGAACAGGGGTCCACTTCACCCCTCCACTTT. Encoded protein: CASSEQGSTSPLHF.

The chain couples TRBV7-3 to TRBJ2-5; 8 nucleotides line up with TRBD2. V trimming: 5 bases; J trimming: 3 bases; junction bases outside the gene matches: 5. This CDR3 has 14 amino acids. Germline CDR1 reads SGHTA; CDR2 reads FQGTGA. DNA for the CDR3: TGTGCCAGCAGCCTTAGCGGGGCTAAAGAGACCCAGTACTTC. It encodes CASSLSGAKETQYF. Based on the CDR3 plus reference TRBV7-3 and TRBJ2-5, the full variable domain is GAGVSQTPSNKVTEKGKYVELRCDPISGHTALYWYRQSLGQGPEFLIYFQGTGAADDSGLPNDRFFAVRPEGSVSTLKIQRTERGDSAVYLCASSLSGAKETQYFGPGTRLLVL.

This chain joins TRBV6-5 and TRBJ1-6, with 8 nucleotides matching TRBD1. The trim removed 5 bases at V and 9 bases at J, leaving 6 bases unmatched. The CDR3 loop spans 14 amino acids. CDR1 is MNHEY and CDR2 is SVGAGI in the germline V gene. The CDR3 DNA follows: TGTGCCAGCAGTCACGACAGGGGTGGTTCACCCCTCCACTTT. Its translation: CASSHDRGGSPLHF.

The genes are TRBV6-5 and TRBJ2-7; D remains unclear. V lost 8 bases to trimming and J lost 6 bases, with 17 bases between them. Germline V gives CDR1 MNHEY, CDR2 SVGAGI. CDR3 length equals 13 residues. As DNA, the CDR3 is TGTGCCAGCCGAAGGGTGGACGGGTTCGAGCAGTACTTC. Protein product: CASRRVDGFEQYF.

This clone was seen only a few times. The rearrangement uses TRBV28 and TRBJ1-5; tentatively, D is TRBD1 (6 bases). V was clipped by 6 bases and J by 7 bases, with 16 bases between them. There are 14 residues in the CDR3. Germline assignment: CDR1 MDHEN and CDR2 SYDVKM. The CDR3 loop reads CASSIIQGRQPQHF. CDR3 nucleotide sequence: TGTGCCAGCAGCATTATACAGGGACGCCAGCCCCAGCATTTT.